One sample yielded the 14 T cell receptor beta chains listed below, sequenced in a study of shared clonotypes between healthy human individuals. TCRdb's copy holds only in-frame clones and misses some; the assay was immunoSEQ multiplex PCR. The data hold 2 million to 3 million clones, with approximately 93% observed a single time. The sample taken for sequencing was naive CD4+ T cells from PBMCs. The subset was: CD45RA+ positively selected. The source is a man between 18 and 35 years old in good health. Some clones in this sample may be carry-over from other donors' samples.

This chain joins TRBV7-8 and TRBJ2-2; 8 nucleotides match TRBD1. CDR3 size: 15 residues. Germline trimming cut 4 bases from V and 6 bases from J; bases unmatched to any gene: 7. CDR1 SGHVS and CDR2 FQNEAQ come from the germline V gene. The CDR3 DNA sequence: TGTGCCAGCAGCTCTTGGGACAGGCGGGCCGGGGAGCTGTTTTTT. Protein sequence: CASSSWDRRAGELFF. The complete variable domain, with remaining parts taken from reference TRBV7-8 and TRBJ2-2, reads GAGVSQSPRYKVAKRGQDVALRCDPISGHVSLFWYQQALGQGPEFLTYFQNEAQLDKSGLPSDRFFAERPEGSVSTLKIQRTQQEDSAVYLCASSSWDRRAGELFFGEGSRLTVL.

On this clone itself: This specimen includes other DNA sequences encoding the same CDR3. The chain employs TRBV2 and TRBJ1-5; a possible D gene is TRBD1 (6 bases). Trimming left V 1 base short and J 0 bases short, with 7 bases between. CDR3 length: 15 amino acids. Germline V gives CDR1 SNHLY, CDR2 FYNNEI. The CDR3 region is CASSEGTVSNQPQHF. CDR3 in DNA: TGTGCCAGCAGTGAAGGGACAGTTAGCAATCAGCCCCAGCATTTT.

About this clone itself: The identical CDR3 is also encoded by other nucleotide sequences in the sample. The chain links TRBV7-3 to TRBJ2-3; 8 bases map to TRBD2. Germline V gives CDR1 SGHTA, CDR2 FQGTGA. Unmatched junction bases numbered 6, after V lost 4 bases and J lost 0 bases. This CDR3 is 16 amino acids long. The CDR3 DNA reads TGTGCCAGCAGCTCCCTAGCGGGCCTTAGCACAGATACGCAGTATTTT. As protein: CASSSLAGLSTDTQYF.

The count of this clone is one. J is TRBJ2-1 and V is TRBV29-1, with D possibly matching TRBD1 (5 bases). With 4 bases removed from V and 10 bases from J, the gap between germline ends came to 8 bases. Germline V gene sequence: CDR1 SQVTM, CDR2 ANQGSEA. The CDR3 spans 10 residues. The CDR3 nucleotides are TGCAGCGTTGGGTGGGGCGAGCAGTTCTTC. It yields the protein CSVGWGEQFF.

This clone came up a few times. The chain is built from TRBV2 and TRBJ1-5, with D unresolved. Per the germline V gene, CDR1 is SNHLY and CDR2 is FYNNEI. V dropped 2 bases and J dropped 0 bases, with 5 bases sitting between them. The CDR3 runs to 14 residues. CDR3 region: CASSETSSNQPQHF. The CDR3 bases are TGTGCCAGCAGTGAAACCAGTAGCAATCAGCCCCAGCATTTT.

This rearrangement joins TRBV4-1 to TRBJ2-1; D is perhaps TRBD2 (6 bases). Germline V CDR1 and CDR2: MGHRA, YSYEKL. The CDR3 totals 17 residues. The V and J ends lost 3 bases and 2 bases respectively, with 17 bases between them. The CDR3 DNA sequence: TGCGCCAGCAGCCAGTCCTCGGCGGGAAGGACCTACAATGAGCAGTTCTTC. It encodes CASSQSSAGRTYNEQFF.

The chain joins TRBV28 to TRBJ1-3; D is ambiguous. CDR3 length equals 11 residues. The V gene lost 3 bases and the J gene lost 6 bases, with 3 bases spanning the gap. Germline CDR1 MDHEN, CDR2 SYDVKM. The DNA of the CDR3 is TGTGCCAGCAGTTTGGCAAACACCATATATTTT. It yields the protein CASSLANTIYF.

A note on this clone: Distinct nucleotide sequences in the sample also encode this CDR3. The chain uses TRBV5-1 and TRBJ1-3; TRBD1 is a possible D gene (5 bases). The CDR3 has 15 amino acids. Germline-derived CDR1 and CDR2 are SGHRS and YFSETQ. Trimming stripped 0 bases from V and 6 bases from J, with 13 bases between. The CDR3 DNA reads TGCGCCAGCAGCTTGGAGGGGCAGGGAGTAAACACCATATATTTT. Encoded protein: CASSLEGQGVNTIYF. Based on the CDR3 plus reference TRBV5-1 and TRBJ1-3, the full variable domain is KAGVTQTPRYLIKTRGQQVTLSCSPISGHRSVSWYQQTPGQGLQFLFEYFSETQRNKGNFPGRFSGRQFSNSRSEMNVSTLELGDSALYLCASSLEGQGVNTIYFGEGSWLTVV.

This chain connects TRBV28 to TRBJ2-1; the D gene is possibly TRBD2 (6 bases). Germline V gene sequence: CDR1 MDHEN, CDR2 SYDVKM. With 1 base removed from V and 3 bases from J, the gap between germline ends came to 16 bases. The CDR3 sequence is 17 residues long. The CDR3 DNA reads TGTGCCAGCAGTTTATCAACCGGGAGTCTCTACTACAATGAGCAGTTCTTC. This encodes CASSLSTGSLYYNEQFF.

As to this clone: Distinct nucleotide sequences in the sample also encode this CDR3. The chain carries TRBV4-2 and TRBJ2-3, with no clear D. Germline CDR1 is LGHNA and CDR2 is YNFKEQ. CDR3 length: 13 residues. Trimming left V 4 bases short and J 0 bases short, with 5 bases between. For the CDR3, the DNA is TGTGCCAGCAGCCGTGGTAGCACAGATACGCAGTATTTT. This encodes CASSRGSTDTQYF.

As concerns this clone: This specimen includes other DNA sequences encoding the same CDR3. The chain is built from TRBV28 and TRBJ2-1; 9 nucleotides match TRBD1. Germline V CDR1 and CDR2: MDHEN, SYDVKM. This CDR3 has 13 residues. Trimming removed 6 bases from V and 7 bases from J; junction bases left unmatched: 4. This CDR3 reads CASRTGGRNEQFF. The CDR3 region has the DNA TGTGCCAGCAGAACAGGGGGCCGTAATGAGCAGTTCTTC.

CDR3 residues: CASSPRVAGSGANVLTF. CDR3 bases: TGTGCCAGCTCACCACGGGTTGCGGGATCCGGGGCCAACGTCCTGACTTTC. The chain carries TRBV18 and TRBJ2-6; perhaps TRBD2 as D (6 bases). Germline CDR1 and CDR2: KGHSH and LQKENI. The V and J ends lost 1 base and 4 bases respectively, with 14 bases between them. The CDR3 consists of 17 residues.

The CDR3 reads CASSRTSTGRGYEQYF. The CDR3, as DNA: TGTGCCAGCAGCCGGACCTCGACAGGGAGGGGGTACGAGCAGTACTTC. The V gene is TRBV11-2, the J gene TRBJ2-7; D is tentatively TRBD1 or TRBD2 (7 bases each). The CDR3 is 16 residues long. V lost 5 bases, J lost 4 bases, and 21 bases lay in between. Germline V lookup: CDR1 SGHAT, CDR2 FQNNGV.

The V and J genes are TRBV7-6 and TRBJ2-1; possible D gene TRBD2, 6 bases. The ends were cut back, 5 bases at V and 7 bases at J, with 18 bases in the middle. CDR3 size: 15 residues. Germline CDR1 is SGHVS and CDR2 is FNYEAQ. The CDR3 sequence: CASSLGSGRGNEQFF. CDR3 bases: TGTGCCAGCAGCCTCGGTAGCGGACGGGGGAATGAGCAGTTCTTC.